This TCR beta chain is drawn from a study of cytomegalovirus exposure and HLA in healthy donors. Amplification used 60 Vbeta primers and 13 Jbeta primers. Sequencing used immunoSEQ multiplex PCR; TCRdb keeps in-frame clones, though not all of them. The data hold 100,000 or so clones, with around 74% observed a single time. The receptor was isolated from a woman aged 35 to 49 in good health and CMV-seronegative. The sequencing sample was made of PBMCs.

The CDR3 sequence: CAWSVSRADGYTF. The CDR3 region has the DNA TGTGCCTGGAGTGTATCCAGGGCGGACGGCTACACCTTC. V and J are TRBV30 and TRBJ1-2; D is perhaps TRBD1 (5 bases). Germline-derived CDR1 and CDR2 are GTSNPN and SVGIG (reference sequence). The CDR3 totals 13 residues. V was clipped by 0 bases and J by 8 bases, with 13 bases between them.